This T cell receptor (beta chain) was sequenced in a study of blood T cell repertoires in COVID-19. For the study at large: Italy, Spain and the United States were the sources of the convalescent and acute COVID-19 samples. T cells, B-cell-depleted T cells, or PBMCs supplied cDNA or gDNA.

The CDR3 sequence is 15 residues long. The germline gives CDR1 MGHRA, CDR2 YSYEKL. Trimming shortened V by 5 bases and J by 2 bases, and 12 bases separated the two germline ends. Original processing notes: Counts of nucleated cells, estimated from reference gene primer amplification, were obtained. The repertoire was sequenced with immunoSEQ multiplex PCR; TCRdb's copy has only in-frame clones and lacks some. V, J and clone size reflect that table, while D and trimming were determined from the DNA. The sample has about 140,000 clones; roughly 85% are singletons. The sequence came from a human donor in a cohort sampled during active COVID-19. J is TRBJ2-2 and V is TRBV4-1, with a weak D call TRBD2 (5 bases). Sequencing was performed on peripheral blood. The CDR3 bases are TGCGCCAGCAGCGGTCTCGAGGGTAACACCGGGGAGCTGTTTTTT. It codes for CASSGLEGNTGELFF.